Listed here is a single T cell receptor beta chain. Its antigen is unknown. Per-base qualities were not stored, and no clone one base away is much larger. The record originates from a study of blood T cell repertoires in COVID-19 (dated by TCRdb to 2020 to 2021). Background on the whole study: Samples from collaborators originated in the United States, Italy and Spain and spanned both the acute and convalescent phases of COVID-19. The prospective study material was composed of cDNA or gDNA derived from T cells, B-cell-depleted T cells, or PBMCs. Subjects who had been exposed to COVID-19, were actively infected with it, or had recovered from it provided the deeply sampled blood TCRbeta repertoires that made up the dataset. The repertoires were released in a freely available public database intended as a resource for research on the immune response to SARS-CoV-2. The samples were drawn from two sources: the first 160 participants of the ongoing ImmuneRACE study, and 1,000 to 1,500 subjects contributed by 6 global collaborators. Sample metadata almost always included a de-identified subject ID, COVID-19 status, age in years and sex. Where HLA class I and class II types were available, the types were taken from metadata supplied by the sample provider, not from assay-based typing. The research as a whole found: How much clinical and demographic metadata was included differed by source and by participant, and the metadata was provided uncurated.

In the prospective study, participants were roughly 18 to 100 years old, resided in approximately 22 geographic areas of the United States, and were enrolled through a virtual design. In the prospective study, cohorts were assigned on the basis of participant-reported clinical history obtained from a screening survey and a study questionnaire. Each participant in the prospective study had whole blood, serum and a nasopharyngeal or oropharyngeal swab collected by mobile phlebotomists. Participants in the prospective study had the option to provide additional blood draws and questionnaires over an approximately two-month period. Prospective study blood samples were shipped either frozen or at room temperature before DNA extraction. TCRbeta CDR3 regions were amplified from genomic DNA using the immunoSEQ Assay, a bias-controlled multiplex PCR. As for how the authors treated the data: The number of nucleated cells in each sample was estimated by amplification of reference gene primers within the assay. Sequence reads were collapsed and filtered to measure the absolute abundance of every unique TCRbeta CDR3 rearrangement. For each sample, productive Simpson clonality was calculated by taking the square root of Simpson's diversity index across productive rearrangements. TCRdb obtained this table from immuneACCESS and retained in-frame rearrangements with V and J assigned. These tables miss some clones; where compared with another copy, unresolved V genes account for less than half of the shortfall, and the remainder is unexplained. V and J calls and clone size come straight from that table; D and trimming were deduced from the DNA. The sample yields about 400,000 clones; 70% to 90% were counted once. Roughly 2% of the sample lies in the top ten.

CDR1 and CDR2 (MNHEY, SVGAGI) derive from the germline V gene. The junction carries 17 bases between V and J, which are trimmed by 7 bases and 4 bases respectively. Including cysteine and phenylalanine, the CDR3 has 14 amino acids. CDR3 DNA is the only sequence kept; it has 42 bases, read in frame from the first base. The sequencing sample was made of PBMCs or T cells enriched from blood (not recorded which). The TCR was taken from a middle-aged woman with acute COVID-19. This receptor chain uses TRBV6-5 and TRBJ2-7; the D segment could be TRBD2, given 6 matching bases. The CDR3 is CASTSTGGTYEQYF. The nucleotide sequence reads TGTGCCAGCACCTCTACCGGGGGTACTTACGAGCAGTACTTC.